The 27 T cell receptor beta chains below were found in one sample sequenced in a study of cytomegalovirus exposure and HLA in healthy donors. This PCR relied on a set of 60 Vbeta primers and 13 Jbeta primers. The method was immunoSEQ multiplex PCR; TCRdb's version includes in-frame clones alone and lacks a portion of them. Altogether fewer than 250,000 clones are present, around 83% being singletons, with the ten largest covering 10%. Sequencing was done on a sample of PBMCs. The receptors stem from a woman aged 45-65 years in good health and CMV-seropositive.

This sequence joins TRBV10-1 and TRBJ2-2; D is unresolved. The V end was cut by 8 bases, the J end by 1 base, with 8 bases between. In germline, CDR1 is WNHNN, CDR2 SYGVQD (reference sequence). This CDR3 has 13 amino acids. The CDR3 loop is CASANRNTGELFF. In nucleotides, the CDR3 is TGCGCCAGCGCAAACAGGAACACCGGGGAGCTGTTTTTT.

The chain carries TRBV19 and TRBJ2-7, with a tentative D call TRBD2 (6 bases). The CDR3 loop spans 12 amino acids. Between the trimmed V and J ends, which lost 3 bases and 7 bases, there was a span of 10 bases. The germline gives CDR1 LNHDA, CDR2 SQIVND (reference sequence). In DNA, the CDR3 is TGTGCCAGTAGTATTCCTCGGGGGGAGCAGTACTTC. It specifies CASSIPRGEQYF. The full variable domain, with the rest looked up from reference TRBV19 and TRBJ2-7, is DGGITQSPKYLFRKEGQNVTLSCEQNLNHDAMYWYRQDPGQGLRLIYYSQIVNDFQKGDIAEGYSVSREKKESFPLTVTSAQKNPTAFYLCASSIPRGEQYFGPGTRLTVT.

The genes are TRBV14 and TRBJ1-3, with D perhaps matching TRBD1 (6 bases). The germline CDR1 and CDR2 sequences are SGHDN and FVKESK. V lost 4 bases to trimming and J lost 4 bases, with 8 bases between them. The CDR3 is 13 amino acids. CDR3 residues: CASSRQVGNTIYF. The CDR3 nucleotides are TGTGCCAGCAGCCGACAGGTCGGAAACACCATATATTTT.

This clone was seen just once. The rearrangement uses TRBV4-3 and TRBJ2-5, with D possibly matching TRBD2 (5 bases). The CDR3 consists of 19 residues. CDR1 and CDR2 from the germline V gene are LGHNA and YSLEER. V was clipped by 0 bases and J by 7 bases, with 27 bases between them. The CDR3: CASSQEHGITQYRERTQYF. CDR3 DNA: TGCGCCAGCAGCCAAGAGCACGGAATCACGCAGTATAGGGAGCGGACCCAGTACTTC.

The V and J genes are TRBV19 and TRBJ1-6; 7 nucleotides align to TRBD1. Trimming cost V 0 bases and J 3 bases; bases outside gene matches: 2. Germline values: CDR1 LNHDA, CDR2 SQIVND (reference sequence). This CDR3 has 16 residues. This chain's CDR3 is CASSIDGQVYNSPLHF. CDR3 bases: TGTGCCAGTAGTATAGATGGACAGGTCTATAATTCACCCCTCCACTTT.

The V call is TRBV5-1, the J call TRBJ1-1; D is unresolved. The V gene's germline CDR1 is SGHRS and CDR2 YFSETQ. V lost 3 bases to trimming and J lost 10 bases, with 19 bases between them. The CDR3 loop spans 14 amino acids. CDR3 region: CASSSLGSLAGAFF. CDR3 DNA sequence: TGCGCCAGCAGCTCCCTAGGCTCTCTTGCGGGAGCTTTCTTT.

The J gene is TRBJ2-1, the V gene TRBV5-3; possible D gene TRBD1, 6 bases. TRBV5-3 belongs to the ORF category, with a function that is uncertain. V was clipped by 4 bases and J by 8 bases, with 13 bases between them. This CDR3 spans 13 amino acids. CDR3 nucleotide sequence: TGTGCCAGAAGCCTAACAGGGTTAGATGAGCAGTTCTTC. Residues: CARSLTGLDEQFF.

The chain carries TRBV23-1 and TRBJ2-7; 7 bases align to TRBD1. TRBV23-1 is annotated as an ORF whose role is uncertain. J gave up 1 base and V 3 bases, and 0 bases lay outside the gene matches. This CDR3 contains 13 residues. Here the CDR3 reads CASSHRGSYEQYF. Written as DNA, the CDR3 is TGCGCCAGCAGTCACAGGGGGTCCTACGAGCAGTACTTC.

The gene calls are TRBV6-4 and TRBJ1-4; 10 positions match TRBD1. The CDR3 has 15 residues. V was pared by 6 bases and J by 5 bases, with 6 bases of the junction left unmatched. Germline V gives CDR1 MRHNA, CDR2 SNTAGT. The CDR3 bases are TGTGCCAGCAGGAGACAGGGGGCGTCGAATGAAAAACTGTTTTTT. This codes for CASRRQGASNEKLFF.

V and J are TRBV7-9 and TRBJ1-5; no definite D call. The CDR3 loop spans 13 amino acids. The germline gives CDR1 SEHNR, CDR2 FQNEAQ (reference sequence). The V and J ends lost 11 bases and 3 bases respectively, with 14 bases between them. This CDR3 reads CALGVGINQPQHF. CDR3 sequence (DNA): TGTGCCCTCGGGGTAGGAATCAATCAGCCCCAGCATTTT.

The chain couples TRBV15 to TRBJ2-1; TRBD1 might be the D (6 bases). The CDR3 sequence is 18 residues long. With 3 bases removed from V and 0 bases from J, the gap between germline ends came to 18 bases. Germline CDR1 reads LNHNV; CDR2 reads YYDKDF (reference sequence). This CDR3 is CATSSSLARDISYNEQFF. CDR3 coding DNA: TGTGCCACCAGCAGCTCTCTTGCCCGGGACATCTCCTACAATGAGCAGTTCTTC.

J is TRBJ2-2 and V is TRBV7-9, with 7 bases lining up with TRBD2. V was pared by 5 bases and J by 2 bases, with 5 bases of the junction left unmatched. The CDR3 length is 15 residues. Germline CDR1 and CDR2: SEHNR and FQNEAQ (reference sequence). The CDR3 region has the DNA TGTGCCAGCAGCCCGGGACTACCTAACACCGGGGAGCTGTTTTTT. Protein product: CASSPGLPNTGELFF.

CDR3 residues: CASSRGGSGANVLTF. For the CDR3, the DNA is TGCGCCAGCAGCCGAGGGGGATCTGGGGCCAACGTCCTGACTTTC. This chain uses TRBV5-1 with TRBJ2-6, with TRBD1 as a possible D gene (6 bases). V lost 4 bases to trimming and J lost 1 base, with 9 bases between them. CDR1 is SGHRS and CDR2 is YFSETQ in the germline V gene. This CDR3 comprises 15 residues.

The J gene is TRBJ2-2, the V gene TRBV18; maybe TRBD2 (6 bases). CDR3 length: 16 residues. Per the germline V gene, CDR1 is KGHSH and CDR2 is LQKENI. Trimming left V 2 bases short and J 1 base short, with 11 bases between. The CDR3 spells CASSPSAGMNTGELFF. Written as DNA, the CDR3 is TGTGCCAGCTCACCATCGGCGGGAATGAACACCGGGGAGCTGTTTTTT.

In its sample, this clone was seen a few times. The CDR3 sequence: CASSRQGADTEAFF. The DNA for the CDR3 is TGTGCCAGCAGCCGGCAGGGGGCCGACACTGAAGCTTTCTTT. V gene TRBV7-3 combines with J gene TRBJ1-1, with TRBD1 matching over 8 bases. CDR1 and CDR2 (germline): SGHTA, FQGTGA. This CDR3 contains 14 residues. With 5 bases clipped from V and 3 bases from J, the junction kept 5 bases outside the gene matches.

The chain has TRBV14 and TRBJ2-2; no firm D call. There are 13 residues in the CDR3. Germline V gene data show CDR1 as SGHDN and CDR2 as FVKESK. V was pared by 5 bases and J by 7 bases, with 11 bases between. This CDR3 reads CASSEVLIGELFF. CDR3 DNA: TGTGCCAGCAGCGAGGTGTTGATCGGGGAGCTGTTTTTT. Using reference TRBV14 and TRBJ2-2 for the parts outside the CDR3, the full variable domain is EAGVTQFPSHSVIEKGQTVTLRCDPISGHDNLYWYRRVMGKEIKFLLHFVKESKQDESGMPNNRFLAERTGGTYSTLKVQPAELEDSGVYFCASSEVLIGELFFGEGSRLTVL.

The chain has TRBV2 and TRBJ1-4; D may be TRBD1 (5 bases). CDR3 length: 14 amino acids. V dropped 7 bases and J dropped 5 bases, with 14 bases sitting between them. Germline CDR1 SNHLY, CDR2 FYNNEI. The CDR3 DNA sequence: TGTGCCAGCATAGTTGGGCAGGGAAATGAAAAACTGTTTTTT. It is translated as CASIVGQGNEKLFF.

The rearrangement joins TRBV5-1 to TRBJ2-7; possibly TRBD1 for D (5 bases). V dropped 6 bases and J dropped 0 bases, with 10 bases sitting between them. Per the germline V gene, CDR1 is SGHRS and CDR2 is YFSETQ. There are 13 residues in the CDR3. For the CDR3, the DNA is TGCGCCAGCACGGCAGGGCCCTCCTACGAGCAGTACTTC. Residues: CASTAGPSYEQYF.

V and J are TRBV9 and TRBJ2-7; tentative D call: TRBD2 (5 bases). Per germline, CDR1 SGDLS and CDR2 YYNGEE. The CDR3 totals 15 residues. With 0 bases removed from V and 2 bases from J, the gap between germline ends came to 12 bases. CDR3 sequence reads: CASSVGGAMTYEQYF. In DNA form, the CDR3 reads TGTGCCAGCAGCGTAGGGGGAGCAATGACCTACGAGCAGTACTTC.

The chain carries TRBV9 and TRBJ2-7, with TRBD2 identical over 8 bases. Unmatched junction bases numbered 8, after V lost 0 bases and J lost 3 bases. Germline assignment: CDR1 SGDLS and CDR2 YYNGEE. There are 16 residues in the CDR3. This CDR3 reads CASSVGAAGAYYEQYF. In nucleotides, the CDR3 is TGTGCCAGCAGCGTAGGCGCAGCGGGGGCTTACTACGAGCAGTACTTC.

This clone was picked up one time. This chain links TRBV9 with TRBJ1-3; D is possibly TRBD1 (6 bases). V was shortened by 4 bases and J by 4 bases, with 18 bases between the two germline ends. There are 16 residues in the CDR3. CDR1 SGDLS and CDR2 YYNGEE come from the germline V gene. This chain's CDR3 is CASSPRIQGAGNTIYF. CDR3 DNA: TGTGCCAGCAGCCCAAGAATACAGGGAGCCGGAAACACCATATATTTT.

J is TRBJ2-3 and V is TRBV5-4; a weak D match, TRBD1 (6 bases). CDR1 is SGHNT and CDR2 is YYREEE in the germline V gene (reference sequence). The V and J ends lost 5 bases and 4 bases respectively, with 20 bases between them. The CDR3 has 16 residues. The CDR3, as DNA: TGTGCCAGCAGTCCTGGGGGCAGGGCTGCCCCAGATACGCAGTATTTT. Translated: CASSPGGRAAPDTQYF.

V is TRBV5-1 and J is TRBJ2-2, with 7 bases aligning to TRBD2. Germline CDR1 and CDR2: SGHRS and YFSETQ. The J segment lost 5 bases and the V segment lost 0 bases, leaving 7 bases of the junction unmatched. CDR3 length: 16 amino acids. The chain's CDR3 is CASSLVGLPITGELFF. The CDR3 DNA follows: TGCGCCAGCAGCTTGGTGGGACTACCTATTACCGGGGAGCTGTTTTTT.

In its sample, this clone was seen once. The chain links TRBV4-2 to TRBJ2-2; D may be TRBD2 (6 bases). The CDR3 extends over 15 amino acids. Germline V gives CDR1 LGHNA, CDR2 YNFKEQ. The germline V and J ends were trimmed by 3 bases and 1 base, with 9 bases remaining between them. The CDR3 loop is CASSHGTLNTGELFF. The CDR3 region has the DNA TGTGCCAGCAGCCACGGGACTTTGAACACCGGGGAGCTGTTTTTT.

The chain recombines TRBV13 with TRBJ2-3; no reliable D call. Per the germline V gene, CDR1 is PRHDT and CDR2 is FYEKMQ (reference sequence). Trimming shortened V by 5 bases and J by 5 bases, and 14 bases separated the two germline ends. The CDR3 totals 14 residues. The chain's CDR3 is CASSPGGSGDTQYF. The CDR3 nucleotides read TGTGCCAGCAGCCCCGGTGGGTCGGGAGATACGCAGTATTTT.

This chain uses TRBV5-1 with TRBJ1-1; D may be TRBD1 (5 bases). V was clipped by 5 bases and J by 4 bases, with 18 bases between them. Germline V CDR1 and CDR2: SGHRS, YFSETQ. This CDR3 contains 15 residues. The DNA of the CDR3 is TGCGCCAGCAGGGGGGGGACTCCGGGGCCCACTGAAGCTTTCTTT. Its translation is CASRGGTPGPTEAFF.

V gene TRBV7-8 combines with J gene TRBJ2-7; no reliable D call. The CDR3 contains 13 residues. The germline V gene encodes CDR1 SGHVS and CDR2 FQNEAQ. Trimming removed 2 bases at V and 4 bases at J, with 9 bases between. The CDR3 loop reads CASSLKQIYEQYF. In DNA form, the CDR3 reads TGTGCCAGCAGCTTAAAACAAATTTACGAGCAGTACTTC. The whole variable domain, remainder taken from reference TRBV7-8 and TRBJ2-7, is GAGVSQSPRYKVAKRGQDVALRCDPISGHVSLFWYQQALGQGPEFLTYFQNEAQLDKSGLPSDRFFAERPEGSVSTLKIQRTQQEDSAVYLCASSLKQIYEQYFGPGTRLTVT.